The clone carrying this T cell receptor beta chain has at least ten counts. In TCRdb, the reads were re-called with MiXCR into one record per CDR3 protein. The top ten clones hold about 4.5% of a sample with 300,000 to 400,000 distinct CDR3 sequences, more than 8% of them seen once. The germline CDR1 and CDR2 sequences are SEHNR and FQNEAQ (reference sequence). V was trimmed by 4 bases and J by 10 bases, leaving 13 bases between them. CDR3 length: 13 amino acids. The data stem from a study of T cell repertoires in cytomegalovirus infection. The origin of this receptor is a human donor in good health (CMV status not recorded). Some clones in this sample may be carry-over from other donors' samples. The specimen sequenced was PBMCs. The V call is TRBV7-9, the J call TRBJ1-4, with D perhaps matching TRBD1 (6 bases). This CDR3 is CASSSRGIGKLFF. CDR3 DNA sequence: TGTGCCAGCAGCTCCAGGGGTATTGGAAAACTGTTTTTT.